These T cell receptor beta chains were read from a single sample in a study of shared clonotypes between healthy human individuals. The assay was immunoSEQ multiplex PCR, and TCRdb's table has in-frame clones only and misses some. Of just over 2,000,000 clones in the sample, around 96% were seen once. The sequenced sample consisted of naive CD8+ T cells sorted from blood. All receptors derive from a man between 18 and 35 years old in good health. CDR3s include the opening cysteine and the closing phenylalanine or tryptophan. The D gene is left open where the match is weak.

V gene: TRBV5-1
D gene: TRBD2
J gene: TRBJ2-7
CDR3 DNA: TGCGCCAGCAGCTTCGGGACTAGCGGGTACGAGCAGTACTTC
CDR3 protein: CASSFGTSGYEQYF

V gene: TRBV7-9
D gene: TRBD1
J gene: TRBJ1-2
CDR3 DNA: TGTGCCAGCAGCGTAGATCGGGGACAGGTCCTTGGCTACACCTTC
CDR3 protein: CASSVDRGQVLGYTF

V gene: TRBV7-9
D gene: TRBD1
J gene: TRBJ1-4
CDR3 DNA: TGTGCCAGCAGCTCCGACCGGACAGGGGATGAAAAACTGTTTTTT
CDR3 protein: CASSSDRTGDEKLFF

V gene: TRBV28
D gene: TRBD2
J gene: TRBJ2-3
CDR3 DNA: TGTGCCAGCAGCCCTAGCGGGGGGGCCGACACAGATACGCAGTATTTT
CDR3 protein: CASSPSGGADTDTQYF

V gene: TRBV2
D gene: -
J gene: TRBJ1-3
CDR3 DNA: TGTGCCAGCAGTGTGTACAGCTCTGGAAACACCATATATTTT
CDR3 protein: CASSVYSSGNTIYF

V gene: TRBV4-1
D gene: -
J gene: TRBJ1-4
CDR3 DNA: TGCGCCAGCAGCCATGGTCGGGGACCTAGTGGAGAAAAACTGTTTTTT
CDR3 protein: CASSHGRGPSGEKLFF

V gene: TRBV7-9
D gene: -
J gene: TRBJ2-7
CDR3 DNA: TGTGCCAGCAGCTTAGGGTCAGTCGAAGTCTACGAGCAGTACTTC
CDR3 protein: CASSLGSVEVYEQYF

V gene: TRBV10-3
D gene: TRBD2
J gene: TRBJ2-1
CDR3 DNA: TGTGCCATCAGTGAGTACCCAGCGGGGGGAAGTGATGAGCAGTTCTTC
CDR3 protein: CAISEYPAGGSDEQFF

V gene: TRBV27
D gene: -
J gene: TRBJ2-7
CDR3 DNA: TGTGCCAGCAGTCCATCATCGGGGGGCCTTACCTACGAGCAGTACTTC
CDR3 protein: CASSPSSGGLTYEQYF

V gene: TRBV9
D gene: TRBD2
J gene: TRBJ2-3
CDR3 DNA: TGTGCCAGCAGCGTAGCTGTTAGCGGGGGGTTCACAGATACGCAGTATTTT
CDR3 protein: CASSVAVSGGFTDTQYF

V gene: TRBV5-1
D gene: -
J gene: TRBJ2-7
CDR3 DNA: TGCGCCAGCAGACAGGGTTACGAGCAGTACTTC
CDR3 protein: CASRQGYEQYF